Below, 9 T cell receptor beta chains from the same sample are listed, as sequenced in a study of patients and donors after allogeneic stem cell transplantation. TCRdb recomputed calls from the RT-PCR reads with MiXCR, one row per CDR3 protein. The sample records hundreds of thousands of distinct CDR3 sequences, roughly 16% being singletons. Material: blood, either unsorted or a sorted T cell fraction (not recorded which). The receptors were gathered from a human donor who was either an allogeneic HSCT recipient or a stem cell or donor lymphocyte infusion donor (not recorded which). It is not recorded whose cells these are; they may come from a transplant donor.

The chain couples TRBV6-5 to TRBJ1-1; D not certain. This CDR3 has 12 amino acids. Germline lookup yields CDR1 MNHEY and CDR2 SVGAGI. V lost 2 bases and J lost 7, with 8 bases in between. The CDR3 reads CASSYGRGEAFF. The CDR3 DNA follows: TGTGCCAGCAGTTACGGACGGGGTGAAGCTTTCTTT.

The CDR3 coding sequence is TGTGCCAGCAGCCGGGCCTTTAATGAAAAACTGTTTTTT. Translating it yields CASSRAFNEKLFF. The V call is TRBV7-2, the J call TRBJ1-4, with D hard to call. The V end was cut by 5 bases, the J end by 4 bases, with 8 bases between. Germline loops: CDR1 SGHTA, CDR2 FQGNSA. The CDR3 loop spans 13 amino acids.

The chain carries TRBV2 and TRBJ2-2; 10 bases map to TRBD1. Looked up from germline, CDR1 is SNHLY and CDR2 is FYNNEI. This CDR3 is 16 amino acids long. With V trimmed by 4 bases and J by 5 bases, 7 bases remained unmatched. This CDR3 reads CASSGRDRGRTGELFF. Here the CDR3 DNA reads TGTGCCAGCAGTGGCCGGGACAGGGGAAGGACCGGGGAGCTGTTTTTT.

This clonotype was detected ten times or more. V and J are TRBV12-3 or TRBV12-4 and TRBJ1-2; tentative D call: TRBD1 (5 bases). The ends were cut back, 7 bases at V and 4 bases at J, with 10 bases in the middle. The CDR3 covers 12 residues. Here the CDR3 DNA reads TGTGCCAGCACGGGACGGGGCTATGGCTACACCTTC. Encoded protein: CASTGRGYGYTF.

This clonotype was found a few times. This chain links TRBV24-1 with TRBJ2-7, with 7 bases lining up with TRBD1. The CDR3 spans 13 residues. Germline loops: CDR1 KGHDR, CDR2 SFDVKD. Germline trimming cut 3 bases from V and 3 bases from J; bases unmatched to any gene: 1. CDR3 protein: CATSDAGGYEQYF. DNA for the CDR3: TGTGCCACCAGTGATGCAGGGGGCTACGAGCAGTACTTC.

CDR3: CASKKETQYF. Written as DNA, the CDR3 is TGTGCCAGCAAGAAGGAGACCCAGTACTTC. V gene TRBV6-2 or TRBV6-3 combines with J gene TRBJ2-5; no firm D call. Trimming left V 7 bases short and J 5 bases short, with 5 bases between. Germline V lookup: CDR1 MNHEY, CDR2 SVGEGT. This CDR3 region has 10 residues.

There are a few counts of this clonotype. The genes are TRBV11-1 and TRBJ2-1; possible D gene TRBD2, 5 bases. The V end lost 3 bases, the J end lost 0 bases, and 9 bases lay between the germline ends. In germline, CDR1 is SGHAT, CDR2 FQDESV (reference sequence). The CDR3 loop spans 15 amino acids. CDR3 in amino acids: CASSFQTSSYNEQFF. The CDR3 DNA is TGTGCCAGCAGCTTCCAAACTAGCTCCTACAATGAGCAGTTCTTC.

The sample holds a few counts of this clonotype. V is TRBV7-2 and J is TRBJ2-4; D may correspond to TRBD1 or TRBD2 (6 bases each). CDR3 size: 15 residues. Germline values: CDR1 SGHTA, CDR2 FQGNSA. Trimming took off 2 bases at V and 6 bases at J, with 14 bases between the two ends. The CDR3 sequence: CASSLRGEGANIQYF. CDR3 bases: TGTGCCAGCAGCTTAAGGGGGGAAGGGGCAAACATTCAGTACTTC.

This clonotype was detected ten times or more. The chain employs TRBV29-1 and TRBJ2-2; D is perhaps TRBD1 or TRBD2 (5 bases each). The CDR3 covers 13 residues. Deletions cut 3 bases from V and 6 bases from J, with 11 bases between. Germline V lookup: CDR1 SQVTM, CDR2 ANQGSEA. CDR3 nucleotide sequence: TGCAGCGTTGAGCTTGGGGGAGCCGGGGAGCTGTTTTTT. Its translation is CSVELGGAGELFF.